These 21 T cell receptor beta chains were sequenced from one sample in a study of T-cell reconstitution after alpha-beta-depleted transplantation in children. Unique molecular identifiers featured in how the TCRbeta library was prepared. TCRdb processed the PCR reads anew with MiXCR; each CDR3 protein has one entry. Of some 300,000 distinct CDR3 sequences in the sample, around 10% were seen once. The source was PBMCs from the stem cell graft donor, collected from the stem cell graft. The receptors originated from a human donor who donated a stem cell graft to a child with acute lymphoblastic leukemia.

The genes are TRBV15 and TRBJ2-7, with D possibly TRBD2 on 6 matching bases. The CDR3 runs 15 residues. Trimming cost V 2 bases and J 2 bases, with 13 bases left between them. Germline V gene data show CDR1 as LNHNV and CDR2 as YYDKDF (reference sequence). The CDR3 loop is CATSRPGLGAYEQYF. DNA of the CDR3: TGTGCCACCAGCAGACCGGGACTGGGGGCCTACGAGCAGTACTTC.

The chain employs TRBV20-1 and TRBJ2-1; 14 nucleotides agree with TRBD2. Looked up from germline, CDR1 is DFQATT and CDR2 is SNEGSKA (reference sequence). This CDR3 region has 18 residues. Trimming at V came to 6 bases and at J to 14 bases, leaving 24 bases not matched to a gene. The CDR3 here is CSALRLAGGPVIRRGEFF. The CDR3 nucleotides read TGCAGTGCCCTGAGACTAGCGGGAGGGCCTGTTATAAGGAGGGGAGAGTTCTTC.

This clonotype has more than one count but fewer than ten. The chain combines TRBV27 with TRBJ2-1; 10 bases fit TRBD2. Per germline, CDR1 MNHEY and CDR2 SMNVEV (reference sequence). The ends lost 5 bases at V and 7 bases at J; junction bases unmatched: 11. There are 16 residues in the CDR3. The CDR3 DNA sequence: TGTGCCAGCAGTGCCTTTCCTAGCGGGAGTGTGAATGAGCAGTTCTTC. Amino acid sequence: CASSAFPSGSVNEQFF.

The chain joins TRBV25-1 to TRBJ2-7; TRBD1 or TRBD2 may be the D gene (5 bases each). The length of the CDR3 is 13 residues. Per the germline V gene, CDR1 is MGHDK and CDR2 is SYGVNS. Trimming shortened V by 3 bases and J by 4 bases, and 10 bases separated the two germline ends. The CDR3 DNA reads TGTGCCAGCAGTGAGACCAGGGAGTACGAGCAGTACTTC. Its protein product is CASSETREYEQYF.

This clonotype was counted only a few times. The gene calls are TRBV4-1 and TRBJ1-2; no clear D gene. From germline, CDR1 is MGHRA and CDR2 YSYEKL. The V and J ends lost 4 bases and 0 bases respectively, with 12 bases between them. The length of the CDR3 is 15 residues. CDR3 residues: CASSLQLLTNYGYTF. The DNA for the CDR3 is TGCGCCAGCAGCCTACAGCTCCTTACTAACTATGGCTACACCTTC.

The sample holds a few counts of this clonotype. CDR3 residues: CASSFDEDRAGSGANVLTF. As DNA, the CDR3 is TGTGCCAGCAGCTTCGACGAGGACAGGGCAGGGTCTGGGGCCAACGTCCTGACTTTC. The chain employs TRBV11-2 and TRBJ2-6, with TRBD1 matching over 8 bases. Per the germline V gene, CDR1 is SGHAT and CDR2 is FQNNGV. The ends lost 3 bases at V and 1 base at J; junction bases unmatched: 11. This CDR3 comprises 19 residues.

This clonotype was detected a few times. The germline gene is not matched at one end of the junction; a read error may be the cause. This chain uses TRBV9 with TRBJ2-7; the D gene is possibly TRBD2 (5 bases). Germline V gives CDR1 SGDLS, CDR2 YYNGEE. The CDR3 is made up of 14 amino acids. The CDR3 sequence is CASSDHGLSSEQYF. DNA of the CDR3: TGTGCCAGCAGCGACCACGGACTCTCCTCCGAGCAGTACTTC.

The J gene is TRBJ2-7, the V gene TRBV12-3 or TRBV12-4; 7 bases are shared with TRBD2. This CDR3 spans 13 amino acids. The V segment lost 9 bases and the J segment 0 bases; nucleotides outside the gene matches: 5. CDR3 nucleotides: TGTGCCAGAGCTACTAGCGTCTCCTACGAGCAGTACTTC. It specifies CARATSVSYEQYF.

The V call is TRBV20-1, the J call TRBJ2-1; D gene unclear. Between the trimmed V and J ends, which lost 3 bases and 8 bases, there was a span of 17 bases. Germline V gene data show CDR1 as DFQATT and CDR2 as SNEGSKA (reference sequence). The CDR3 extends over 14 amino acids. DNA for the CDR3: TGCAGTGCTAGTAGGGCCCCTCTTTTGGATGAGCAGTTCTTC. Protein: CSASRAPLLDEQFF.

The chain uses TRBV21-1 and TRBJ2-2; the table assigns TRBD1, which was not confirmed against the DNA. TRBV21-1 is shown as a pseudogene. The CDR3 spans 16 residues. The CDR3 DNA reads as TGTGCCAGCAGCAAAGCAGCGGCCAGGGGTTTCGGGGAGCTGTTTTTT. Amino acid sequence: CASSKAAARGFGELFF.

The V gene is TRBV4-3, the J gene TRBJ2-5; D unresolved. This CDR3 spans 15 amino acids. CDR1 is LGHNA, CDR2 YSLEER, per germline. Trimming took 0 bases from V and 2 from J, leaving 10 bases between them. The CDR3 nucleotides are TGCGCCAGCAGCCAAGATTGGCGGAAGCAAGAGACCCAGTACTTC. The encoded protein is CASSQDWRKQETQYF.

This clonotype was counted between two and nine times. The CDR3 nucleotides are TGTGCCAGCACCTCGACCTCTAGTCGGGAGACCCAGTACTTC. It is translated as CASTSTSSRETQYF. This rearrangement joins TRBV3-1 to TRBJ2-5; no definite D call. Trimming cost V 7 bases and J 5 bases, with 17 bases left between them. The CDR3 spans 14 residues. In germline, CDR1 is LGHDT, CDR2 YNNKEL (reference sequence).

This clonotype has more than one count but fewer than ten. V usage is TRBV18 and J usage is TRBJ2-7, with TRBD1 identical over 7 bases. V lost 1 base and J lost 1; bases outside the gene matches: 4. This CDR3 has 15 amino acids. Germline V CDR1 and CDR2: KGHSH, LQKENI. The CDR3 DNA reads as TGTGCCAGCTCACCACAGGGGGCCCTTTCCTACGAGCAGTACTTC. Translating gives CASSPQGALSYEQYF.

The chain combines TRBV6-1 with TRBJ1-1; TRBD1 agrees at 8 bases. This CDR3 has 14 residues. V lost 8 bases and J lost 4; bases outside the gene matches: 9. The germline gives CDR1 MNHNS, CDR2 SASEGT. The CDR3 nucleotides read TGTGCCAGCCGCGACAGGGGAGGGATCACTGAAGCTTTCTTT. Translating it yields CASRDRGGITEAFF.

This clonotype has just a few counts. This chain joins TRBV27 and TRBJ2-7; D unresolved. Germline V gene lookup returns CDR1 MNHEY and CDR2 SMNVEV (reference sequence). CDR3 size: 13 residues. V lost 4 bases, J lost 1 base, and 8 bases lay in between. The CDR3 coding sequence is TGTGCCAGCAGTTACCAGGAATCCTACGAGCAGTACTTC. Translation: CASSYQESYEQYF.

In this sample, this clonotype turned up many times. The chain recombines TRBV28 with TRBJ2-1, with 10 bases fitting TRBD2. Germline CDR1 is MDHEN and CDR2 is SYDVKM. V was pared by 9 bases and J by 0 bases, with 8 bases of the junction left unmatched. The CDR3 is made up of 16 amino acids. Written as DNA, the CDR3 is TGTGCCAGTCCAGCTAGCGGGAGTTCCTCCTACAATGAGCAGTTCTTC. It is translated as CASPASGSSSYNEQFF.

A few counts support this clonotype. The gene calls are TRBV12-5 and TRBJ2-4, with no clear D. V dropped 0 bases and J dropped 3 bases, with 12 bases sitting between them. Per germline, CDR1 LGHNT and CDR2 FRNRAP. This CDR3 is built from 16 residues. The CDR3, as DNA: TGTGCTAGTGGTTTGGTAGAAGGTATAGTCAAAAACATTCAGTACTTC. Residues: CASGLVEGIVKNIQYF.

This clonotype was observed a handful of times. The chain uses TRBV7-3 and TRBJ2-1; 10 positions agree with TRBD2. Germline V gives CDR1 SGHTA, CDR2 FQGTGA. CDR3 size: 15 residues. V was clipped by 2 bases and J by 6 bases; unmatched bases: 4. The CDR3 region is CASSLGTSVVNEQFF. For the CDR3, the DNA is TGTGCCAGCAGCTTAGGGACTAGCGTCGTCAATGAGCAGTTCTTC.

In its sample, this clonotype was seen a few times. The chain joins TRBV5-1 to TRBJ2-1, with a tentative D call TRBD2 (5 bases). The germline CDR1 and CDR2 sequences are SGHRS and YFSETQ. CDR3 length: 14 residues. V dropped 1 base and J dropped 5 bases, with 10 bases sitting between them. The CDR3 sequence: CASSLFRADNEQFF. The DNA of the CDR3 is TGCGCCAGCAGCTTGTTTCGAGCGGACAATGAGCAGTTCTTC. The complete variable domain, with remaining parts taken from reference TRBV5-1 and TRBJ2-1, reads KAGVTQTPRYLIKTRGQQVTLSCSPISGHRSVSWYQQTPGQGLQFLFEYFSETQRNKGNFPGRFSGRQFSNSRSEMNVSTLELGDSALYLCASSLFRADNEQFFGPGTRLTVL.

This clonotype was counted at least ten times. This chain connects TRBV27 to TRBJ2-1, with TRBD2 identical over 8 bases. The germline V gene has CDR1 MNHEY and CDR2 SMNVEV (reference sequence). The CDR3 sequence is 17 residues long. After removal of 5 bases from V and 7 bases from J, the junction contained 16 bases not matched to a gene. CDR3 DNA sequence: TGTGCCAGCAGTCCCCCCCTCTCGGGGGGGGGCTTAAATGAGCAGTTCTTC. This codes for CASSPPLSGGGLNEQFF.

This clonotype was counted at least ten times. This rearrangement joins TRBV28 to TRBJ2-1; D is perhaps TRBD1 (6 bases). V lost 5 bases to trimming and J lost 2 bases, with 16 bases between them. There are 16 residues in the CDR3. Germline CDR1 and CDR2: MDHEN and SYDVKM. CDR3 DNA: TGTGCCAGCAGTGGGGTCAGGGGTGTGACCTACAATGAGCAGTTCTTC. Its translation: CASSGVRGVTYNEQFF. The whole variable domain, filled in from reference TRBV28 and TRBJ2-1, reads DVKVTQSSRYLVKRTGEKVFLECVQDMDHENMFWYRQDPGLGLRLIYFSYDVKMKEKGDIPEGYSVSREKKERFSLILESASTNQTSMYLCASSGVRGVTYNEQFFGPGTRLTVL.